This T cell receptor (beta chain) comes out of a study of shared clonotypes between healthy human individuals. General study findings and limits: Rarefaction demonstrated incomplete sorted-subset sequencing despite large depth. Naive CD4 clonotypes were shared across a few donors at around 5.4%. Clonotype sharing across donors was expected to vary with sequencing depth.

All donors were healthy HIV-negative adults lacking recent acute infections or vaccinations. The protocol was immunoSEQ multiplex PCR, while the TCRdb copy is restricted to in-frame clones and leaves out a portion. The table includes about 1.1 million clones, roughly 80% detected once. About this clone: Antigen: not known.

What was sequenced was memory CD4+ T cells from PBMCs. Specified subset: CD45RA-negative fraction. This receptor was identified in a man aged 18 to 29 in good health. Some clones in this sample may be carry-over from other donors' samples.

This CDR3 is CASSRKGYEQYF. The CDR3 nucleotides read TGTGCCAGCAGCCGTAAAGGCTACGAGCAGTACTTC. This chain uses TRBV2 with TRBJ2-7; D is unclear. Germline CDR1 reads SNHLY; CDR2 reads FYNNEI. This CDR3 contains 12 residues. Trimming removed 6 bases at V and 3 bases at J, with 9 bases between.